This TCR beta chain originates from a study of control samples from healthy donors and cancer patients. This CDR3 contains 14 residues. CDR1 ENHRY and CDR2 SYGVKD come from the germline V gene. V was cut by 11 bases and J by 0 bases, with 15 bases left in between. Some clones are missing from TCRdb's copy, which holds only in-frame ones; the method was immunoSEQ multiplex PCR. This table holds about 130,000 clones, about 93% found once. The chain has TRBV10-3 and TRBJ2-3; no reliable D call. The receptor comes from a man aged 50 or older with head and neck cancer. Sequenced: PBMCs. This chain's CDR3 is CAASMAVSTDTQYF. The CDR3 DNA follows: TGTGCCGCCTCCATGGCGGTCAGCACAGATACGCAGTATTTT.